This T cell receptor beta chain was observed in a study of blood T cell repertoires in COVID-19. As for the study in general: Acute and convalescent COVID-19 specimens originated in the United States, Italy and Spain. T cells, B-cell-depleted T cells, or PBMCs supplied cDNA or gDNA.

In the source study's methods: Estimates of nucleated cell counts were drawn from the amplification of reference gene primers. Using immunoSEQ multiplex PCR, the repertoire was profiled, and TCRdb retains in-frame clones only, with some absent. From that table come the V and J calls and clone size; the DNA was used to work out D and trimming. The sample holds 180,000 or so clones, about 88% seen once. The V and J ends lost 5 bases and 3 bases, in that order; junction bases with no gene match: 4. The V gene's germline CDR1 is MNHEY and CDR2 SMNVEV (reference sequence). The CDR3 has 15 residues. V and J are TRBV27 and TRBJ2-3; 11 bases are a match to TRBD2. Sequencing was done on a sample of peripheral blood. The TCR was taken from a man aged 18 to 29 with acute or convalescent COVID-19. Here the CDR3 reads CASSTSGGDTDTQYF. The CDR3 DNA sequence: TGTGCCAGCAGTACTAGCGGGGGCGATACAGATACGCAGTATTTT.